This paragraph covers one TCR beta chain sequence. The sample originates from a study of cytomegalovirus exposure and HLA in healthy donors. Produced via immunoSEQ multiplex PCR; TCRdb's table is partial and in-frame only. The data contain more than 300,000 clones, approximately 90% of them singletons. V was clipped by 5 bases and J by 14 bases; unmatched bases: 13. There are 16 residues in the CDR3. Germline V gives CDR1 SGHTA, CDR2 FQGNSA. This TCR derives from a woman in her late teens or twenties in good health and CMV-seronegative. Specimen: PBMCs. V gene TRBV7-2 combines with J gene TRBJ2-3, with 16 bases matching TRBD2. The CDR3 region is CASSPPPGTSGGARYF. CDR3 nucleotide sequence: TGTGCCAGCAGCCCTCCCCCCGGGACTAGCGGGGGGGCGAGGTATTTT.